Included here is one TCR beta chain sequence, with context. Antigen: not known. Unique molecular identifiers were affixed to discrete cDNA molecules within the library. TCRdb reanalysed the RACE reads using MiXCR and keeps one entry per CDR3 protein. Found here are about 380,000 distinct CDR3 sequences, 5.1% of them singletons; the top ten hold just over 2.5%. This sample was taken from a study of human T cells and chemical hapten exposure. The time point denotes: pre-sensitization, week 0. Treatment defined: therapeutic diphenylcyclopropenone sensitization with weekly scalp DPC. The template was total RNA from unfractionated whole blood. With 1 base removed from V and 8 bases from J, the gap between germline ends came to 14 bases. The CDR3 contains 14 residues. Germline V gene lookup returns CDR1 LGHDT and CDR2 YNNKEL (reference sequence). Study-wide findings and caveats: PT1 expanded TCR numbers rose with patch test score.

The specimen comprised whole blood, sampled in connection with sensitization to the hapten diphenylcyclopropenone (DPC). The chain joins TRBV3-1 to TRBJ1-2, with no clear D. The clonotype originates from a woman aged 45-65 years with alopecia areata. Some clones in this sample may be carry-over from other donors' samples. CDR3 region: CASSQGRLQGGYTF. In DNA form, the CDR3 reads TGTGCCAGCAGCCAAGGACGTCTACAAGGGGGCTACACCTTC.